Included here is one T cell receptor (beta chain) sequence, with context. Its target is unknown. V was shortened by 3 bases and J by 6 bases, with 18 bases between the two germline ends. Per germline, CDR1 KGHSH and CDR2 LQKENI. This CDR3 region has 15 residues. This sample was taken from a study of cytomegalovirus exposure and HLA in healthy donors. The data were produced by immunoSEQ multiplex PCR, yet TCRdb's version contains in-frame clones alone and is incomplete. Of about 130,000 clones listed, 95% to 96% are singletons. The study, taken as a whole, reports: Specific recognition of CMV antigens was confirmed in vitro for a few chains (all CMV-associated). Cytomegalovirus status was reportedly diagnosed by the classifier with high specificity and sensitivity.

Sequencing was carried out using PBMCs. The receptor was derived from a man aged 18-30 years in good health and CMV-seronegative. The J gene is TRBJ2-7, the V gene TRBV18, with a possible D match to TRBD2 (6 bases). CDR3 loop: CASSPPGSLRGEQYF. The CDR3 DNA reads as TGTGCCAGCTCACCCCCCGGCTCGTTGCGGGGCGAGCAGTACTTC.